The entry that follows covers one TCR beta chain sequence. cDNA synthesis used the whole RNA isolate, giving expressed TCRB sequences. The repertoire was sequenced with immunoSEQ multiplex PCR; TCRdb's copy has only in-frame clones and lacks some. The sample records around 300,000 clones, 7% to 9% being singletons. The entry originates in a study of beta chain features in type 1 diabetes. This CDR3 is built from 13 residues. Germline CDR1 SEHNR, CDR2 FQNEAQ (reference sequence). The germline V and J ends were trimmed by 3 bases and 4 bases, with 9 bases remaining between them. This chain joins TRBV7-9 and TRBJ1-1; no definite D call. The sequencing input was central memory CD4+ T cells from blood. This TCR was sampled from a woman aged 18-35 years in good health. CDR3 coding DNA: TGTGCCAGCAGCTTCTCGCCCGTCACTGAAGCTTTCTTT. Protein product: CASSFSPVTEAFF.